This T cell receptor (beta chain) was identified during a study of a mutant IDH1 vaccine in newly diagnosed glioma. Background on the study: Vaccines began 4-6 weeks after radiotherapy alone, or with temozolomide cycles. Treated patients had a mean age of about 37 years and a sex split that was roughly 60% male and about 40% female. Visit V12 was scheduled at week 35 and visit V13 at week 47.

Time point reported: week 35, safety follow-up. Vaccination used 300 ug of mutant IDH1 20-mer peptide per dose, with topical imiquimod. About this clone: Its antigen is unidentified.

The repertoire was sequenced with immunoSEQ multiplex PCR; TCRdb's copy has only in-frame clones and lacks some. In the table there are about 47,000 clones, 88% of which are singletons. Sample: PBMCs, taken from a glioma patient whose treatment included an IDH1 peptide vaccine. This receptor was identified in a middle-aged woman with glioma.

CDR3 region: CASSAGYEQYF. CDR3 coding DNA: TGTGCCAGTAGTGCTGGCTACGAGCAGTACTTC. The chain has TRBV19 and TRBJ2-7; D is unclear. With 5 bases removed from V and 3 bases from J, the gap between germline ends came to 5 bases. The CDR3 length is 11 residues. From germline, CDR1 is LNHDA and CDR2 SQIVND (reference sequence).